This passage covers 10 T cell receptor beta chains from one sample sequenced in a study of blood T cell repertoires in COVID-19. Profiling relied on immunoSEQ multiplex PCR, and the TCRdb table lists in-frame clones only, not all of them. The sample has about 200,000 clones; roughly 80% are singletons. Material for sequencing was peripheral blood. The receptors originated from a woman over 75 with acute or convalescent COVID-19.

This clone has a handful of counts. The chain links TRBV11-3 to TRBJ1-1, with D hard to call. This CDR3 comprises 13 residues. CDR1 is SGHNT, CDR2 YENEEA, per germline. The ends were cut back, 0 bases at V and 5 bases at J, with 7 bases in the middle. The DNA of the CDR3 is TGTGCCAGCAGCTTAGATGGGGAGACTGAAGCTTTCTTT. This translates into CASSLDGETEAFF.

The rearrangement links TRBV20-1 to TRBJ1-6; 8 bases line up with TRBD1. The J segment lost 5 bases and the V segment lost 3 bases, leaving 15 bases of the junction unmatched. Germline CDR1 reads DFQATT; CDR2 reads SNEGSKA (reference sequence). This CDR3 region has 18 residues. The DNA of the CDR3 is TGCAGTGCTAGTTCCGGGACAGGCACTCTATACAATAATTCACCCCTCCACTTT. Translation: CSASSGTGTLYNNSPLHF.

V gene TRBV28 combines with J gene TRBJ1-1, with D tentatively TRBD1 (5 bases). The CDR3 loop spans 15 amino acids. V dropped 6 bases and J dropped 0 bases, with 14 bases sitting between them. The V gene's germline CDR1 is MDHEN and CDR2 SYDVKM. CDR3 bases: TGTGCCAGCAGCTCCAGGGTGGGGTTGAACACTGAAGCTTTCTTT. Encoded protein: CASSSRVGLNTEAFF. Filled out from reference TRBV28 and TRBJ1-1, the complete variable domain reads DVKVTQSSRYLVKRTGEKVFLECVQDMDHENMFWYRQDPGLGLRLIYFSYDVKMKEKGDIPEGYSVSREKKERFSLILESASTNQTSMYLCASSSRVGLNTEAFFGQGTRLTVV.

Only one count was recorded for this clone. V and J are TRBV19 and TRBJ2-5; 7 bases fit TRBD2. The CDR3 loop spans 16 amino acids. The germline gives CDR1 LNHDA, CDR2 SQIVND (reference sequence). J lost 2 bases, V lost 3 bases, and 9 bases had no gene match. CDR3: CASSIVPSGVQETQYF. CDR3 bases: TGTGCCAGTAGTATTGTGCCTAGCGGAGTACAAGAGACCCAGTACTTC. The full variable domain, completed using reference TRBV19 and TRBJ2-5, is DGGITQSPKYLFRKEGQNVTLSCEQNLNHDAMYWYRQDPGQGLRLIYYSQIVNDFQKGDIAEGYSVSREKKESFPLTVTSAQKNPTAFYLCASSIVPSGVQETQYFGPGTRLLVL.

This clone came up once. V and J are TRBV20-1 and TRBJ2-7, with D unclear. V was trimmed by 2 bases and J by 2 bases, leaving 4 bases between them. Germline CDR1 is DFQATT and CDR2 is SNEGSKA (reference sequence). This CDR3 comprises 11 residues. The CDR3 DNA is TGCAGTGCTAGAAGCGCCTACGAGCAGTACTTC. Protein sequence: CSARSAYEQYF.

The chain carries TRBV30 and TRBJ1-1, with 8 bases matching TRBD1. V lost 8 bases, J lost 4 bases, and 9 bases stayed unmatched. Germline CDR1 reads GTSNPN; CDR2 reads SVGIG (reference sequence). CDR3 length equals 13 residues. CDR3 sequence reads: CAHRLTGVTEAFF. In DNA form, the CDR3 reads TGTGCCCACCGCCTGACAGGGGTCACTGAAGCTTTCTTT.

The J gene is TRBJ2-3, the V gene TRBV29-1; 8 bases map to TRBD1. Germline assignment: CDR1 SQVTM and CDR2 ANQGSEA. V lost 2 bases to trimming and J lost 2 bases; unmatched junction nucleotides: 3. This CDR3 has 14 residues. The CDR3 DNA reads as TGCAGCGTTGAAAGCCAGGGGGCCACAGATACGCAGTATTTT. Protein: CSVESQGATDTQYF.

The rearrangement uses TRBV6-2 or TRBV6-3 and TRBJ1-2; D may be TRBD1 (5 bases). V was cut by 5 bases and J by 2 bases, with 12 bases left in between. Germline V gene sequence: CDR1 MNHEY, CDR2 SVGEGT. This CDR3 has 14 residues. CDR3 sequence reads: CASSPGQLNYGYTF. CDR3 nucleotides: TGTGCCAGCAGTCCCGGACAACTAAACTATGGCTACACCTTC.

CDR3 residues: CASRGLNMGSPLHF. CDR3 nucleotides: TGTGCCAGCAGGGGGCTTAACATGGGCTCACCCCTCCACTTT. The gene calls are TRBV2 and TRBJ1-6; maybe TRBD1 (5 bases). Trimming pared 6 bases from V and 10 bases from J, leaving 16 bases between. Germline V CDR1 and CDR2: SNHLY, FYNNEI. The CDR3 contains 14 residues.

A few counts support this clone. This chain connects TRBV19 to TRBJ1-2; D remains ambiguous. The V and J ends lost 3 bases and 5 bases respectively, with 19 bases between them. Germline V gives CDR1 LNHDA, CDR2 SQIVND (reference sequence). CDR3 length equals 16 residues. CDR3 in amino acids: CASSIGPGEKWYGYTF. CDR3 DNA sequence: TGTGCCAGTAGTATCGGGCCCGGGGAAAAATGGTATGGCTACACCTTC.